The 18 T cell receptor beta chains in this list originate from one sample, sequenced in a study of blood T cells in healthy people across ages. A second PCR of roughly 7 to 11 cycles used a sample-barcoded 5' primer and a J-beta primer mix. From the 5' RACE reads, TCRdb called clonotypes with MiXCR, one entry per CDR3 protein. The sample has more than 750,000 distinct CDR3 sequences; about 29% are singletons. These data were also reused for a study on T cells of mothers and their children.

The specimen was blood. The receptors were sampled from a woman in her forties in good health.

Note on this clonotype: One base away lies a much larger clone, so this may be a sequencing read error. The J gene is TRBJ2-7, the V gene TRBV6-2 or TRBV6-3; D gene unclear. CDR3 size: 12 residues. From germline, CDR1 is MNHEY and CDR2 SVGEGT. CDR3 amino acids: CGSTPSSYEQYF. The CDR3 nucleotides are TGTGGCAGCACCCCTAGCTCCTACGAGCAGTACTTC.

The chain couples TRBV9 to TRBJ1-1; D remains unclear. This CDR3 is 13 amino acids long. The germline V and J ends were trimmed by 3 bases and 1 base, with 7 bases remaining between them. In germline, CDR1 is SGDLS, CDR2 YYNGEE. DNA of the CDR3: TGTGCCAGCAGCGGAGACCAGAACACTGAAGCTTTCTTT. Protein sequence: CASSGDQNTEAFF.

The sample holds a few counts of this clonotype. The junction differs from germline at one of its ends, possibly a read error. The chain has TRBV5-1 and TRBJ1-2, with TRBD1 matching 7 bases. This CDR3 comprises 14 residues. Germline lookup yields CDR1 SGHRS and CDR2 YFSETQ. As DNA, the CDR3 is TGCGCCGGCAGCTCAACAGGGGCCAACTATGGCTACACCTTC. Protein: CAGSSTGANYGYTF. Full variable domain (remainder filled in from reference TRBV5-1 and TRBJ1-2): KAGVTQTPRYLIKTRGQQVTLSCSPISGHRSVSWYQQTPGQGLQFLFEYFSETQRNKGNFPGRFSGRQFSNSRSEMNVSTLELGDSALYLCAGSSTGANYGYTFGSGTRLTVV.

This clonotype has more than one count but fewer than ten. The chain links TRBV28 to TRBJ2-5; maybe TRBD1 (6 bases). The CDR3 extends over 14 amino acids. CDR1 MDHEN and CDR2 SYDVKM come from the germline V gene. V was trimmed by 2 bases and J by 5 bases, leaving 12 bases between them. The CDR3 sequence is CASSLQGSGETQYF. The CDR3 DNA sequence: TGTGCCAGCAGTTTACAGGGGTCCGGTGAGACCCAGTACTTC.

This clonotype was found many times. V and J are TRBV9 and TRBJ2-3; D not certain. Between the trimmed V and J ends, which lost 2 bases and 2 bases, there was a span of 3 bases. The CDR3 sequence is 12 residues long. Looked up from germline, CDR1 is SGDLS and CDR2 is YYNGEE. The CDR3 here is CASSVHTDTQYF. The CDR3 DNA sequence: TGTGCCAGCAGCGTCCACACAGATACGCAGTATTTT.

Ten or more counts support this clonotype. The gene calls are TRBV5-1 and TRBJ2-7; D remains unclear. In germline, CDR1 is SGHRS, CDR2 YFSETQ. The CDR3 runs to 12 residues. Trimming left V 4 bases short and J 4 bases short, with 9 bases between. This CDR3 reads CASSPDEYEQYF. In DNA form, the CDR3 reads TGCGCCAGCAGCCCGGACGAGTACGAGCAGTACTTC.

This chain joins TRBV2 and TRBJ2-2; D ambiguous. The CDR3 sequence is 13 residues long. CDR1 is SNHLY, CDR2 FYNNEI, per germline. Trimming took 2 bases from V and 9 from J, leaving 10 bases between them. CDR3 DNA: TGTGCCAGCAGTGAACGCCTAAGGTGGGAGCTGTTTTTT. It codes for CASSERLRWELFF.

The chain combines TRBV30 with TRBJ1-2; no clear D gene. Trimming pared 4 bases from V and 7 bases from J, leaving 16 bases between. Germline V gives CDR1 GTSNPN, CDR2 SVGIG (reference sequence). The CDR3 sequence is 13 residues long. Here the CDR3 reads CAWTLKGKVGYTF. CDR3 in DNA: TGTGCCTGGACTCTAAAGGGAAAGGTTGGCTACACCTTC.

This clonotype was observed a few times. V is TRBV12-3 or TRBV12-4 and J is TRBJ2-4; possibly TRBD2 for D (7 bases). This CDR3 spans 17 amino acids. The V end lost 6 bases, the J end lost 1 base, and 19 bases lay between the germline ends. The CDR3 bases are TGTGCCAGCAGGCGTCGTGGGGGGGCGGCGGCCAAAAACATTCAGTACTTC. Protein product: CASRRRGGAAAKNIQYF.

The chain has TRBV2 and TRBJ2-1, with 12 bases that match TRBD2. The CDR3 contains 19 residues. Trimming at V came to 8 bases and at J to 0 bases, leaving 14 bases not matched to a gene. Looked up from germline, CDR1 is SNHLY and CDR2 is FYNNEI. The chain's CDR3 is CASLAASGGATGSYNEQFF. The CDR3 nucleotides are TGTGCCAGCCTTGCGGCTAGCGGGGGGGCCACGGGCTCCTACAATGAGCAGTTCTTC.

This clonotype was counted at least ten times. The chain carries TRBV12-3 or TRBV12-4 and TRBJ2-3; 9 positions match TRBD1. The CDR3 has 14 residues. Germline trimming cut 5 bases from V and 1 base from J; bases unmatched to any gene: 1. CDR3 sequence (DNA): TGTGCCAGCAGTCGACAGGGGGGCACAGATACGCAGTATTTT. As protein: CASSRQGGTDTQYF.

This clonotype was recorded many times. This rearrangement joins TRBV10-3 to TRBJ2-7; D is unresolved. The CDR3 sequence is 11 residues long. Per germline, CDR1 ENHRY and CDR2 SYGVKD. V was trimmed by 0 bases and J by 5 bases, leaving 2 bases between them. The CDR3 DNA sequence: TGTGCCATCAGTGAGTCCCACGAGCAGTACTTC. This translates into CAISESHEQYF.

This clonotype was seen more than once but under ten times. The rearrangement joins TRBV6-6 to TRBJ2-2; D is uncertain. Germline assignment: CDR1 MNHNY and CDR2 SVGAGI (reference sequence). There are 12 residues in the CDR3. V was cut by 7 bases and J by 6 bases, with 9 bases left in between. CDR3 sequence: CASNWAPGELFF. DNA for the CDR3: TGTGCCAGCAATTGGGCTCCCGGGGAGCTGTTTTTT.

V is TRBV5-6 and J is TRBJ2-4; D may be TRBD2 (6 bases). The J call may be wrong; the DNA end is better matched by TRBJ2-7. CDR1 SGHDT and CDR2 YYEEEE come from the germline V gene. The CDR3 extends over 14 amino acids. The CDR3, as DNA: TGTGCCAGCAGCTTGGGCGGGGCTCGTTACGAGCAGTACTTC. Protein: CASSLGGARYEQYF.

This clonotype occurred a few times. The J gene is TRBJ1-2, the V gene TRBV2; D call uncertain. The germline V gene encodes CDR1 SNHLY and CDR2 FYNNEI. The CDR3 has 14 residues. Trimming shortened V by 4 bases and J by 4 bases, and 13 bases separated the two germline ends. The CDR3 nucleotides are TGTGCCAGCAGTGCTACGGGCAGGAGCTATGGCTACACCTTC. Translated, it gives CASSATGRSYGYTF. Complete variable domain (other parts from reference TRBV2 and TRBJ1-2): EPEVTQTPSHQVTQMGQEVILRCVPISNHLYFYWYRQILGQKVEFLVSFYNNEISEKSEIFDDQFSVERPDGSNFTLKIRSTKLEDSAMYFCASSATGRSYGYTFGSGTRLTVV.

This chain joins TRBV7-2 and TRBJ2-2, with D uncertain. Germline-derived CDR1 and CDR2 are SGHTA and FQGNSA. Between the trimmed V and J ends, which lost 6 bases and 3 bases, there was a span of 8 bases. The length of the CDR3 is 13 residues. The CDR3 protein is CASRQTYTGELFF. For the CDR3, the DNA is TGTGCCAGCAGGCAGACATACACCGGGGAGCTGTTTTTT.

As regards this clonotype: The junction does not match germline at one end; this may be a read error. CDR3 DNA sequence: TGCGGTGCTAGAGGCGGCTACGAGCAGTACTTC. Translated, it gives CGARGGYEQYF. The V call is TRBV20-1, the J call TRBJ2-4, with D unresolved. With the DNA end fitting TRBJ2-7 better, the J assignment may be wrong. The CDR3 sequence is 11 residues long. Germline V CDR1 and CDR2: DFQATT, SNEGSKA (reference sequence).

This clonotype was observed at least ten times. This rearrangement joins TRBV5-1 to TRBJ2-5; D might be TRBD1 (5 bases). The CDR3 is 15 residues long. The germline V gene has CDR1 SGHRS and CDR2 YFSETQ. Trimming took 4 bases from V and 5 from J, leaving 18 bases between them. The CDR3 nucleotides are TGCGCCAGCAGCCATGGAAAGGGGCCTGGGGAGACCCAGTACTTC. It translates to CASSHGKGPGETQYF.